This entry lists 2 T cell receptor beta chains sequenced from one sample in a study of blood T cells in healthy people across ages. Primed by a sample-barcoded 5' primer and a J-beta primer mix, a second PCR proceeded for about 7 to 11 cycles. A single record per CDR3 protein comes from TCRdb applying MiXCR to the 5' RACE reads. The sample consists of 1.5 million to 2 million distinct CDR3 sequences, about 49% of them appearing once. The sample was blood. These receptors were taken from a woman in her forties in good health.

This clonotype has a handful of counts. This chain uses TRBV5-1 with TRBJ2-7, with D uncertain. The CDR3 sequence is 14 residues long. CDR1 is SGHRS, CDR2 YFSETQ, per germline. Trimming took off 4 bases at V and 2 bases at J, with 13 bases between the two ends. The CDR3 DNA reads TGCGCCAGCAGCCCGGACGGGCGGCCCTACGAGCAGTACTTC. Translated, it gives CASSPDGRPYEQYF.

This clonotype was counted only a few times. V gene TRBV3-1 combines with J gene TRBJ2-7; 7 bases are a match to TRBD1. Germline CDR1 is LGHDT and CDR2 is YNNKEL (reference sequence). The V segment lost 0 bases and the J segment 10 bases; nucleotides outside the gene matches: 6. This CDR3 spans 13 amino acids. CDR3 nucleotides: TGTGCCAGCAGCCAAGAGGGCAGGGGGATCCAGTACTTC. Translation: CASSQEGRGIQYF.